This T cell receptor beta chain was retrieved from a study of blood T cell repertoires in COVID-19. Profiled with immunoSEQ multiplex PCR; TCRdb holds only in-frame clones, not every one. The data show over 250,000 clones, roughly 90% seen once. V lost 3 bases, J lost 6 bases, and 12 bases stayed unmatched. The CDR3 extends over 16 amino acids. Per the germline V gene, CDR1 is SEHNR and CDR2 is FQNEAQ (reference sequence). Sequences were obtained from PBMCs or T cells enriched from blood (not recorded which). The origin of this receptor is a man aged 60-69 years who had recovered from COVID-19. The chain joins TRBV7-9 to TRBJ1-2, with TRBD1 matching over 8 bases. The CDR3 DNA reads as TGTGCCAGCAGCTTGGGACAGGCGGCGGATAAGAATGGCTACACCTTC. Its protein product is CASSLGQAADKNGYTF.